This is a list of T cell receptor beta chains from one sample in a study of blood T cell repertoires in COVID-19. Here immunoSEQ multiplex PCR was the method, and the copy in TCRdb shows in-frame clones only, minus some. Of under 400,000 clones listed, more than 70% are singletons. Material: peripheral blood. Receptors originate from a woman aged 25 to 39 with COVID-19, enrolled during active disease. The CDR3 runs from the conserved cysteine through the conserved F or W. Each record gives: D gene, J gene, clone size, V gene, CDR3 DNA, CDR3 protein. The D gene is left open where the match is weak. For some rows the clone size is stated as once, few or many, or as a class when expanded; others skip it.

D: .
J: TRBJ1-6
size: few
V: TRBV6-5
DNA: TGTGCCAGCAGTTACTCGAACTCCGACTATTCACCCCTCCACTTT
CDR3: CASSYSNSDYSPLHF

D: .
J: TRBJ2-7
size: once
V: TRBV3-1/TRBV3-2
DNA: TGTGCCAGCAGCCAAAAGTGGAACAGCTTCTCCTACGAGCAGTACTTC
CDR3: CASSQKWNSFSYEQYF

D: TRBD2
J: TRBJ2-4
size: few
V: TRBV14
DNA: TGTGCCAGCAGGGGGGGGAGTGAGGAGGCCAAAAACATTCAGTACTTC
CDR3: CASRGGSEEAKNIQYF

D: TRBD1
J: TRBJ1-5
size: .
V: TRBV27
DNA: TGTGCCAGCAGTCCCGGGACAGGGGGGAATCAGCCCCAGCATTTT
CDR3: CASSPGTGGNQPQHF

D: TRBD2
J: TRBJ2-1
size: .
V: TRBV19
DNA: TGTGCCAGTACGGAGACTAGCGGGTACAATGAGCAGTTCTTC
CDR3: CASTETSGYNEQFF

D: TRBD1
J: TRBJ2-2
size: .
V: TRBV19
DNA: TGTGCCAGTAGTGGTGGGACAGGGGGCGCCCTGGCCGGGGAGCTGTTTTTT
CDR3: CASSGGTGGALAGELFF

D: TRBD1
J: TRBJ1-1
size: .
V: TRBV29-1
DNA: TGCAGCGTTGATTCGAGGGACAGGGGGCGAACTGAAGCTTTCTTT
CDR3: CSVDSRDRGRTEAFF

D: TRBD2
J: TRBJ2-1
size: few
V: TRBV5-1
DNA: TGCGCCAGCAGCTTGACCTGGGAGGGCCGGGGTGAGCAGTTCTTC
CDR3: CASSLTWEGRGEQFF

D: TRBD2
J: TRBJ2-1
size: .
V: TRBV7-3
DNA: TGTGCCAGCAGCTCAGATGGCGGGAGGGGGCAGTTCTTC
CDR3: CASSSDGGRGQFF

D: .
J: TRBJ2-5
size: .
V: TRBV24-1
DNA: TGTGCCACCAGCCTTACAGGGTGGGAGACCCAGTACTTC
CDR3: CATSLTGWETQYF

D: .
J: TRBJ1-5
size: few
V: TRBV5-1
DNA: TGCGCCAGCAGCCCGACAGGTGTTAGCAATCAGCCCCAGCATTTT
CDR3: CASSPTGVSNQPQHF

D: TRBD2
J: TRBJ2-1
size: .
V: TRBV9
DNA: TGTGCCAGCAGCGCACGGACTAGCGGCCTCAATGAGCAGTTCTTC
CDR3: CASSARTSGLNEQFF

D: TRBD2
J: TRBJ2-5
size: .
V: TRBV24-1
DNA: TGTGCCACCAGTAGGGGTGGGCTAGCGGACGGAGAGACCCAGTACTTC
CDR3: CATSRGGLADGETQYF

D: TRBD2
J: TRBJ2-1
size: .
V: TRBV4-1
DNA: TGCGCCAGCAGCCAACCACTAGCGGGAGATGTGAATGAGCAGTTCTTC
CDR3: CASSQPLAGDVNEQFF

D: .
J: TRBJ1-6
size: .
V: TRBV5-1
DNA: TGCGCCAGCAGCTTGAGTGAACCCGGGACAAGTTATAATTCACCCCTCCACTTT
CDR3: CASSLSEPGTSYNSPLHF

D: TRBD2
J: TRBJ2-2
size: .
V: TRBV4-3
DNA: TGCGCCAGCAGCCAAGTGATAGCGGGAGCCACCGGGGAGCTGTTTTTT
CDR3: CASSQVIAGATGELFF

D: .
J: TRBJ2-1
size: many
V: TRBV4-2
DNA: TGTGCCAGCATTGACACTACGGGAGCACCCTACAATGAGCAGTTCTTC
CDR3: CASIDTTGAPYNEQFF

D: TRBD1
J: TRBJ1-5
size: .
V: TRBV2
DNA: TGTGCCAGCAGTCAGTGGACAGGGCCAGGTCAGCCCCAGCATTTT
CDR3: CASSQWTGPGQPQHF

D: TRBD2
J: TRBJ2-5
size: .
V: TRBV19
DNA: TGTGCCAGTAGTCCTGGGACTAGCGGGCTGGAGACCCAGTACTTC
CDR3: CASSPGTSGLETQYF

D: .
J: TRBJ2-7
size: .
V: TRBV28
DNA: TGTGCCAGCAGCCCCTCGGGAAAGCAGTACTTC
CDR3: CASSPSGKQYF

D: TRBD1
J: TRBJ2-1
size: .
V: TRBV19
DNA: TGTGCCAGTAGTCCACAGGGGCCCCTAGGGGAGCAGTTCTTC
CDR3: CASSPQGPLGEQFF

D: .
J: TRBJ2-1
size: .
V: TRBV4-1
DNA: TGCGCCAGCAGCAGGGGGGGTAGCGCCAATGAGCAGTTCTTC
CDR3: CASSRGGSANEQFF

D: .
J: TRBJ2-7
size: .
V: TRBV10-3
DNA: TGTGCCATCAGTGAGTCGAAACAGGTACCTTACGAGCAGTACTTC
CDR3: CAISESKQVPYEQYF

D: .
J: TRBJ2-7
size: .
V: TRBV14
DNA: TGTGCTTCCAGGGGAGGGGGCTACGAGCAGTACTTC
CDR3: CASRGGGYEQYF

D: .
J: TRBJ2-2
size: .
V: TRBV5-1
DNA: TGCGCCAGCAGCTTGGGGCAGGGGAACACCGGGGAGCTGTTTTTT
CDR3: CASSLGQGNTGELFF

D: .
J: TRBJ2-2
size: .
V: TRBV7-6
DNA: TGTGCCAGCAGCTTAGTTGTCAGTAACACCGGGGAGCTGTTTTTT
CDR3: CASSLVVSNTGELFF

D: .
J: TRBJ2-1
size: few
V: TRBV6-5
DNA: TGTGCCAGCAGGACAGGAGAGCAGTTCTTC
CDR3: CASRTGEQFF

D: .
J: TRBJ2-7
size: .
V: TRBV5-1
DNA: TGCGCCAGCAGCCTGACAGGCTACGAGCAGTACTTC
CDR3: CASSLTGYEQYF

D: .
J: TRBJ2-7
size: .
V: TRBV21-1
DNA: TGTGCCAGCAGCGGAATGCTGTACCGACTCTACGAGCAGTACTTC
CDR3: CASSGMLYRLYEQYF

D: .
J: TRBJ2-5
size: .
V: TRBV19
DNA: TGTGCCAGTACTCAAGAGACCCAGTACTTC
CDR3: CASTQETQYF

D: .
J: TRBJ2-3
size: .
V: TRBV7-9
DNA: TGTGCCAGCAGTTTGGACACCACAGATACGCAGTATTTT
CDR3: CASSLDTTDTQYF

D: .
J: TRBJ2-7
size: .
V: TRBV18
DNA: TGTGCCAGCTCGCGAAGGGACTTGACTTTCTACGAGCAGTACTTC
CDR3: CASSRRDLTFYEQYF

D: .
J: TRBJ2-1
size: .
V: TRBV6-6
DNA: TGTGCCAGCGTAGGGGGAGGGGAAGGCAATGAGCAGTTCTTC
CDR3: CASVGGGEGNEQFF

D: TRBD2
J: TRBJ2-1
size: .
V: TRBV29-1
DNA: TGCAGCGTTGTAGCGGGAGGGCCTAGTAATGAGCAGTTCTTC
CDR3: CSVVAGGPSNEQFF

D: TRBD2
J: TRBJ2-2
size: .
V: TRBV2
DNA: TGTGCCAGCAGTGGAGAGCGGGAGAGTACCGGGGAGCTGTTTTTT
CDR3: CASSGERESTGELFF

D: TRBD2
J: TRBJ2-6
size: .
V: TRBV27
DNA: TGTGCCAGCAGCCCAGGGGCGGGGGGCGGTGGGGCCAACGTCCTGACTTTC
CDR3: CASSPGAGGGGANVLTF

D: .
J: TRBJ1-1
size: .
V: TRBV30
DNA: TGTGCCCTTTCCGGGGGGGCGAACACTGAAGCTTTCTTT
CDR3: CALSGGANTEAFF

D: .
J: TRBJ1-5
size: once
V: TRBV6-2/TRBV6-3
DNA: TGTGCCAGCAGTCCAGGGGCCCGCAATCAGCCCCAGCATTTT
CDR3: CASSPGARNQPQHF

D: .
J: TRBJ1-6
size: .
V: TRBV30
DNA: TGTGCCTGGAGTGGGGCCGAATATTCACCCCTCCACTTT
CDR3: CAWSGAEYSPLHF

D: TRBD1
J: TRBJ2-5
size: once
V: TRBV19
DNA: TGTGCCAGTAGGGGCACAGGGGGCGCGGAGACCCAGTACTTC
CDR3: CASRGTGGAETQYF

D: TRBD1
J: TRBJ2-2
size: .
V: TRBV5-1
DNA: TGCGCCAGCAGCGTCTGGACAGGGAACACCGGGGAGCTGTTTTTT
CDR3: CASSVWTGNTGELFF

D: TRBD1
J: TRBJ2-6
size: .
V: TRBV20-1
DNA: TGCAGTGCTAGTGACAGGGGGAAGGTGACTTTC
CDR3: CSASDRGKVTF

D: .
J: TRBJ2-7
size: .
V: TRBV7-9
DNA: TGTGCCAGCAGTCCCCCGGGCGGGCCCCCCTACGAGCAGTACTTC
CDR3: CASSPPGGPPYEQYF

D: TRBD2
J: TRBJ2-5
size: .
V: TRBV7-6
DNA: TGTGCCAGCAGCTTGGGACTAGCCGGGCCCCAAGAGACCCAGTACTTC
CDR3: CASSLGLAGPQETQYF

D: .
J: TRBJ1-5
size: .
V: TRBV3-1/TRBV3-2
DNA: TGTGCCAGCAGTCCAGACACCCGCAATCAGCCCCAGCATTTT
CDR3: CASSPDTRNQPQHF

D: .
J: TRBJ2-7
size: .
V: TRBV4-1
DNA: TGCGCCAGCAGCCGCGGGCTAGCTGACACCTACGAGCAGTACTTC
CDR3: CASSRGLADTYEQYF

D: .
J: TRBJ2-7
size: .
V: TRBV11-2
DNA: TGTGCCAGCAGCGAGAACGAGCAGTACTTC
CDR3: CASSENEQYF

D: .
J: TRBJ2-5
size: .
V: TRBV15
DNA: TGTGCCACCAGCAGAGATCTGGAGACCCAGTACTTC
CDR3: CATSRDLETQYF

D: TRBD2
J: TRBJ2-3
size: .
V: TRBV6-1
DNA: TGTGCCAGCAGTGAAGATGATAGCGGGAGCGATACGCAGTATTTT
CDR3: CASSEDDSGSDTQYF